Included here is one T cell receptor beta chain sequence, with context. The record originates from a study of blood T cell repertoires in COVID-19. Looking at the study overall: Sites across the United States, Italy and Spain contributed samples from acute and convalescent COVID-19.

Trimming took off 5 bases at V and 8 bases at J, with 16 bases between the two ends. CDR3 length: 13 residues. CDR1 and CDR2 (germline): SGHVS, FQNEAQ. Sequencing was performed with immunoSEQ multiplex PCR; in TCRdb, only in-frame clones are kept and a portion is missing. The sample has fewer than 250,000 clones, 86% seen once. Sequencing was performed on peripheral blood. The rearrangement uses TRBV7-8 and TRBJ2-7, with D possibly being TRBD2 (5 bases). The sequence was obtained from a man in his forties or fifties with acute or convalescent COVID-19. Here the CDR3 DNA reads TGTGCCAGCAGCCCTGTACCCCGGGGTAAGCAGTACTTC. As protein: CASSPVPRGKQYF.